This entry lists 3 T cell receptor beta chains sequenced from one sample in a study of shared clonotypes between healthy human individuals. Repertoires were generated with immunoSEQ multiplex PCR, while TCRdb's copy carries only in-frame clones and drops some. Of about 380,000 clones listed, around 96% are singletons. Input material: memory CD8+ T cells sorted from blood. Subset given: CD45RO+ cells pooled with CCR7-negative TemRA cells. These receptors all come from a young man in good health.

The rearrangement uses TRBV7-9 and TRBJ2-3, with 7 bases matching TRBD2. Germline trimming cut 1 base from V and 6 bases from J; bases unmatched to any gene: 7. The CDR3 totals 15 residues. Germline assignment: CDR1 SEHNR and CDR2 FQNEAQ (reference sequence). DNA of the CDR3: TGTGCCAGCAGCTTAGTTGCTAGCGGATCGGATACGCAGTATTTT. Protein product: CASSLVASGSDTQYF.

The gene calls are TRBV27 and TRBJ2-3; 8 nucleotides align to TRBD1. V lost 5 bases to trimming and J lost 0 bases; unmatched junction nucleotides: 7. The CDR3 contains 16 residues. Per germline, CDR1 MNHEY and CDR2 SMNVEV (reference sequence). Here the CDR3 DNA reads TGTGCCAGCAGTCATGACAGGGGCGAAAGCACAGATACGCAGTATTTT. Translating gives CASSHDRGESTDTQYF.

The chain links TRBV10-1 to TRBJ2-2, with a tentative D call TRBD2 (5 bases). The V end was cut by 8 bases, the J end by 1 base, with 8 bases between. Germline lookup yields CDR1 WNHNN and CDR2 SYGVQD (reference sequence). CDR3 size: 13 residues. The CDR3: CASESGNTGELFF. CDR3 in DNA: TGCGCCAGCGAGAGCGGGAACACCGGGGAGCTGTTTTTT.